This TCR beta chain comes out of a study of T cells in women clearing cervical HPV infection. Overall study context: Cases were women with histologically confirmed HPV16-related CIN3 or worse, including a couple of invasive cancers. Case blood drawn at lesion detection; control blood after infection cleared.

Germline CDR1 reads LNHDA; CDR2 reads SQIVND (reference sequence). CDR3 length equals 15 residues. Trimming took off 8 bases at V and 0 bases at J, with 14 bases between the two ends. Using immunoSEQ multiplex PCR, the repertoire was profiled, and TCRdb retains in-frame clones only, with some absent. In all, the sample yields under 45,000 clones. MY09/MY11 PCR detected cervical HPV DNA; dot-blot assigned genotypes. To note about this clone: The missing CDR3 end, 3 residues past where the read stops, is filled in from the germline J gene.

This TCR came from a woman between 18 and 70 years old with a cervical HPV16 infection that either progressed to CIN3+ or cleared (not recorded which). The sample consisted of blood buffy coat. The chain recombines TRBV19 with TRBJ1-3, with TRBD1 as a possible D gene (6 bases). CDR3 DNA, as far as it was read: TGTGCCAGTCAACAGGGAAGGGTCTCTGGAAACACC. Translating it yields CASQQGRVSGNT. The whole CDR3 region reads CASQQGRVSGNTIYF.